The clone carrying this T cell receptor beta chain was detected once. Germline assignment: CDR1 SGDLS and CDR2 YYNGEE. The V end was cut by 0 bases, the J end by 5 bases, with 8 bases between. The CDR3 length is 14 residues. TCRdb keeps only in-frame clones here, not all; method: immunoSEQ multiplex PCR. The sample holds approximately 150,000 clones, over 90% seen once. The source of the sample is a study of control samples from healthy donors and cancer patients. The chain joins TRBV9 to TRBJ2-2; D unclear. The clonotype was recovered from a woman aged 25-40 years in good health. The sequenced sample consisted of blood. CDR3 sequence reads: CASSVGDLTGELFF. CDR3 in DNA: TGTGCCAGCAGCGTAGGTGACTTAACCGGGGAGCTGTTTTTT.